These 4 T cell receptor beta chains were all obtained from the same sample, sequenced in a study of cytomegalovirus exposure and HLA in healthy donors. Use of 60 Vbeta and 13 Jbeta primers characterized the PCR. Assay used: immunoSEQ multiplex PCR; TCRdb lists only in-frame clones, some missing. This table holds about 120,000 clones, around 75% found once. The sample was PBMCs. The receptors originated from a woman aged 40 to 49 in good health and CMV-seropositive.

The chain couples TRBV29-1 to TRBJ2-1; TRBD2 aligns across 11 bases. Germline trimming cut 7 bases from V and 7 bases from J; bases unmatched to any gene: 9. Germline CDR1 SQVTM, CDR2 ANQGSEA. This CDR3 has 14 residues. CDR3 nucleotides: TGCAGCGGGGTAGCGGGGGGGTCAGGAAATGAGCAGTTCTTC. It specifies CSGVAGGSGNEQFF.

V gene TRBV18 combines with J gene TRBJ2-1, with TRBD2 matching 9 bases. J gave up 4 bases and V 2 bases, and 3 bases lay outside the gene matches. This CDR3 region has 15 residues. Per the germline V gene, CDR1 is KGHSH and CDR2 is LQKENI. CDR3 DNA: TGTGCCAGCTCACCAGGGACTAGCCGATACAATGAGCAGTTCTTC. Protein product: CASSPGTSRYNEQFF.

The V call is TRBV30, the J call TRBJ1-1, with 7 positions matching TRBD1. CDR3 length equals 11 residues. J gave up 5 bases and V 7 bases, and 4 bases lay outside the gene matches. CDR1 GTSNPN and CDR2 SVGIG come from the germline V gene (reference sequence). CDR3 sequence (DNA): TGTGCCTTAGGGGGCGGAACTGAAGCTTTCTTT. It translates to CALGGGTEAFF.

The table lists this clone with a few counts. The rearrangement joins TRBV11-3 to TRBJ2-7, with D unresolved. This CDR3 has 12 residues. Trimming removed 1 base at V and 9 bases at J, with 10 bases between. The germline CDR1 and CDR2 sequences are SGHNT and YENEEA. The DNA for the CDR3 is TGTGCCAGCAGCTTAGGCCCCACTCCGCAGTACTTC. Residues: CASSLGPTPQYF. Drawing the rest from reference TRBV11-3 and TRBJ2-7, the complete variable domain is EAGVVQSPRYKIIEKKQPVAFWCNPISGHNTLYWYLQNLGQGPELLIRYENEEAVDDSQLPKDRFSAERLKGVDSTLKIQPAELGDSAVYLCASSLGPTPQYFGPGTRLTVT.